This TCR beta chain was sequenced for a study of blood T cell repertoires in COVID-19. Whole-study context: The United States, Italy and Spain provided the acute and convalescent COVID-19 samples.

TCRdb keeps only in-frame clones here, not all; method: immunoSEQ multiplex PCR. The repertoire holds nearly 200,000 clones, with about four fifths as singletons. Trimming removed 6 bases from V and 6 bases from J; junction bases left unmatched: 7. This CDR3 contains 13 residues. CDR1 is MNHNY and CDR2 is SVGAGI in the germline V gene (reference sequence). This TCR derives from a man aged 40-49 years who had recovered from COVID-19. Sequencing was done on a sample of PBMCs or T cells enriched from blood (not recorded which). The chain uses TRBV6-6 and TRBJ2-7, with 8 nucleotides matching TRBD1. The CDR3 DNA is TGTGCCAGCAGCCAGGGGGCTGAGGGCGAGCAGTACTTC. This codes for CASSQGAEGEQYF.